This T cell receptor (beta chain) came from a study of blood T cells in healthy people across ages. Study-wide results and limits: The study regarded diversity estimates from one million T cells as underestimates.

As to this clonotype: The antigen remains undetermined.

Alongside a J-beta primer mix, a sample-barcoded 5' primer served in a second PCR lasting roughly 6 to 11 cycles. TCRdb used MiXCR to reprocess the 5' RACE reads, holding one entry per CDR3 protein. The sample comprises about 970,000 distinct CDR3 sequences, 51% of which are singletons, and around a fifth rests with the top ten. Sequencing was carried out using blood. The clonotype was recovered from a woman aged 55-75 years in good health.

This CDR3 is CSALGPGPYEQYF. The CDR3, as DNA: TGCAGTGCCCTCGGACCGGGACCTTACGAGCAGTACTTC. This sequence joins TRBV20-1 and TRBJ2-7; D is perhaps TRBD1 or TRBD2 (5 bases each). The V end lost 6 bases, the J end lost 4 bases, and 16 bases lay between the germline ends. The CDR3 is made up of 13 amino acids. Germline CDR1 reads DFQATT; CDR2 reads SNEGSKA (reference sequence).